This T cell receptor beta chain emerged from a study of cytomegalovirus exposure and HLA in healthy donors. Whole-study findings and limits: Most TCR sequences showed up rarely, but some public TCRs showed up in many donors.

Data came from immunoSEQ multiplex PCR; TCRdb stores just in-frame clones and leaves some out. The table records fewer than 130,000 clones, around 90% of them present only once. Looked up from germline, CDR1 is SGHNT and CDR2 is YYREEE (reference sequence). Trimming took 10 bases from V and 0 from J; bases not matched to a gene: 7. The CDR3 totals 15 residues. On this clone itself: Its antigen is unidentified.

Input material: PBMCs. The chain links TRBV5-4 to TRBJ2-3, with 11 bases identical to TRBD2. This TCR came from a woman in her late teens or twenties in good health and CMV-seronegative. The CDR3 nucleotides are TGTGCCGTTCCCTTAGCGGGAGGGAGCACAGATACGCAGTATTTT. It translates to CAVPLAGGSTDTQYF.